Following are 30 T cell receptor beta chains from one sample sequenced in a study of cytomegalovirus exposure and HLA in healthy donors. PCR employed 60 Vbeta and 13 Jbeta primers. Clones were sequenced by immunoSEQ multiplex PCR, and TCRdb holds only the in-frame ones, with some missing. This table holds fewer than 200,000 clones, around 79% found once. The specimen sequenced was PBMCs. The source of these receptors is a female donor in good health and CMV-seronegative.

The chain couples TRBV6-1 to TRBJ2-3; 7 bases are a match to TRBD2. The V gene end was trimmed by 7 bases and the J gene end by 4 bases; junction bases not matched to a gene: 5. This CDR3 comprises 13 residues. The V gene's germline CDR1 is MNHNS and CDR2 SASEGT. The CDR3: CASNKREPDTQYF. In DNA form, the CDR3 reads TGTGCCAGCAACAAGCGGGAACCAGATACGCAGTATTTT.

Here the CDR3 reads CASSERVRGYTF. CDR3 sequence (DNA): TGTGCCAGCAGTGAGAGGGTTCGAGGCTACACCTTC. This chain links TRBV2 with TRBJ1-2, with D uncertain. The CDR3 runs to 12 residues. Germline lookup yields CDR1 SNHLY and CDR2 FYNNEI. The V end lost 3 bases, the J end lost 8 bases, and 10 bases lay between the germline ends.

The chain uses TRBV5-1 and TRBJ1-3; 7 nucleotides line up with TRBD1. CDR3 length: 16 residues. CDR1 SGHRS and CDR2 YFSETQ come from the germline V gene. V shed 4 bases and J 1 base; nucleotides not matched to a gene: 8. In DNA form, the CDR3 reads TGCGCCAGCAGCACAGACAGGGCCGCTTCTGGAAACACCATATATTTT. Its protein product is CASSTDRAASGNTIYF.

The genes are TRBV28 and TRBJ2-5; D might be TRBD2 (6 bases). Trimming took off 4 bases at V and 7 bases at J, with 13 bases between the two ends. The CDR3 has 13 residues. Per the germline V gene, CDR1 is MDHEN and CDR2 is SYDVKM. This CDR3 reads CASSSGGSWTQYF. In DNA, the CDR3 is TGTGCCAGCAGTTCTGGGGGGAGTTGGACCCAGTACTTC.

The rearrangement uses TRBV11-2 and TRBJ2-7, with TRBD1 matching over 11 bases. The CDR3 runs 15 residues. Germline CDR1 is SGHAT and CDR2 is FQNNGV. V dropped 6 bases and J dropped 1; count of bases not matched to a gene: 5. The CDR3 protein is CASRGGQGESYEQYF. The DNA of the CDR3 is TGTGCCAGCAGGGGGGGACAGGGGGAATCCTACGAGCAGTACTTC.

J is TRBJ2-1 and V is TRBV5-4; 7 bases are shared with TRBD2. V lost 2 bases, J lost 2 bases, and 4 bases stayed unmatched. CDR1 is SGHNT and CDR2 is YYREEE in the germline V gene (reference sequence). The CDR3 is 15 residues long. CDR3 sequence reads: CASSFGREPYNEQFF. For the CDR3, the DNA is TGTGCCAGCAGCTTTGGGCGGGAGCCCTACAATGAGCAGTTCTTC.

The V call is TRBV6-5, the J call TRBJ1-3; D remains unclear. The CDR3 extends over 16 amino acids. V was cut by 0 bases and J by 0 bases, with 9 bases left in between. CDR1 is MNHEY, CDR2 SVGAGI, per germline. The CDR3 spells CASSYSHSSSGNTIYF. CDR3 nucleotides: TGTGCCAGCAGTTACTCGCATTCTAGCTCTGGAAACACCATATATTTT.

The table lists this clone with a count of one. This rearrangement joins TRBV5-1 to TRBJ1-6; 7 bases align to TRBD1. Germline V gives CDR1 SGHRS, CDR2 YFSETQ. This CDR3 is built from 15 residues. V lost 4 bases, J lost 8 bases, and 9 bases stayed unmatched. CDR3: CASSPKTGWDSPLHF. The CDR3 DNA is TGCGCCAGCAGCCCAAAGACAGGGTGGGATTCACCCCTCCACTTT.

The chain carries TRBV10-3 and TRBJ1-3; 9 nucleotides match TRBD1. The CDR3 runs to 16 residues. V dropped 2 bases and J dropped 2; count of bases not matched to a gene: 4. Germline-derived CDR1 and CDR2 are ENHRY and SYGVKD. The CDR3 sequence is CAISEPRTGAGNTIYF. The CDR3 DNA follows: TGTGCCATCAGTGAGCCCCGGACAGGGGCTGGAAACACCATATATTTT.

J is TRBJ2-6 and V is TRBV11-2; 7 bases match TRBD1. Per the germline V gene, CDR1 is SGHAT and CDR2 is FQNNGV. The CDR3 totals 17 residues. V gave up 5 bases and J gave up 0 bases; unmatched junction bases: 7. CDR3 sequence: CASSLNRGASGANVLTF. CDR3 DNA sequence: TGTGCCAGCAGCCTCAACAGGGGCGCCTCTGGGGCCAACGTCCTGACTTTC.

V usage is TRBV6-1 and J usage is TRBJ2-5; D is possibly TRBD1 (6 bases). Trimming removed 4 bases at V and 5 bases at J, with 17 bases between. This CDR3 is 15 amino acids long. The germline V gene encodes CDR1 MNHNS and CDR2 SASEGT. The CDR3 sequence is CASSVGQNRVETQYF. In DNA, the CDR3 is TGTGCCAGCAGTGTGGGCCAGAACAGGGTGGAGACCCAGTACTTC.

Only a few counts were recorded for this clone. This chain links TRBV6-5 with TRBJ2-7; 9 positions agree with TRBD2. The CDR3 contains 15 residues. Germline CDR1 and CDR2: MNHEY and SVGAGI. Trimming removed 5 bases from V and 3 bases from J; junction bases left unmatched: 8. The DNA for the CDR3 is TGTGCCAGCAGTGGAGGTGGTAGCGGGAGCTACGAGCAGTACTTC. Its translation is CASSGGGSGSYEQYF.

This sequence joins TRBV9 and TRBJ1-1, with 7 bases identical to TRBD1. J lost 4 bases, V lost 3 bases, and 6 bases had no gene match. Germline V lookup: CDR1 SGDLS, CDR2 YYNGEE. The CDR3 totals 14 residues. The DNA of the CDR3 is TGTGCCAGCAGCGGCGGCCCAGGGGGCACTGAAGCTTTCTTT. Translating it yields CASSGGPGGTEAFF.

This rearrangement joins TRBV21-1 to TRBJ2-7; the table gives TRBD2 as D, unverified against the DNA. TRBV21-1 is a listed pseudogene. This CDR3 spans 16 amino acids. CDR3 sequence reads: CASSPWVTSGTYEQYF. CDR3 DNA sequence: TGTGCCAGCAGCCCTTGGGTTACTAGCGGTACCTACGAGCAGTACTTC.

The chain couples TRBV2 to TRBJ1-1, with TRBD1 matching over 7 bases. Trimming removed 7 bases from V and 1 base from J; junction bases left unmatched: 9. Germline CDR1 is SNHLY and CDR2 is FYNNEI. The CDR3 is 15 residues long. The CDR3: CASKGAGRGNTEAFF. Written as DNA, the CDR3 is TGTGCCAGCAAGGGGGCTGGCAGGGGGAACACTGAAGCTTTCTTT. Filled out from reference TRBV2 and TRBJ1-1, the complete variable domain reads EPEVTQTPSHQVTQMGQEVILRCVPISNHLYFYWYRQILGQKVEFLVSFYNNEISEKSEIFDDQFSVERPDGSNFTLKIRSTKLEDSAMYFCASKGAGRGNTEAFFGQGTRLTVV.

This chain links TRBV10-3 with TRBJ1-1; no firm D call. The CDR3 covers 12 residues. V lost 10 bases to trimming and J lost 1 base, with 10 bases between them. CDR1 ENHRY and CDR2 SYGVKD come from the germline V gene. The CDR3 sequence is CATMGGNTEAFF. The CDR3 DNA reads TGTGCCACTATGGGAGGGAACACTGAAGCTTTCTTT.

The chain employs TRBV27 and TRBJ2-5; D gene unclear. Trimming took 2 bases from V and 5 from J, leaving 6 bases between them. CDR1 and CDR2 from the germline V gene are MNHEY and SMNVEV (reference sequence). The CDR3 covers 12 residues. This CDR3 is CASSLVRETQYF. The CDR3 nucleotides read TGTGCCAGCAGTTTAGTACGGGAGACCCAGTACTTC.

In this sample, this clone turned up a few times. The V and J genes are TRBV5-4 and TRBJ1-1; 8 bases fit TRBD1. J gave up 1 base and V 4 bases, and 3 bases lay outside the gene matches. Per germline, CDR1 SGHNT and CDR2 YYREEE (reference sequence). CDR3 length: 14 amino acids. The CDR3 spells CASSRTGWNTEAFF. Written as DNA, the CDR3 is TGTGCCAGCAGCCGGACAGGGTGGAACACTGAAGCTTTCTTT.

V and J are TRBV6-4 and TRBJ2-1; a possible D gene is TRBD2 (7 bases). The V end lost 8 bases, the J end lost 4 bases, and 18 bases lay between the germline ends. The CDR3 runs 15 residues. Germline CDR1 reads MRHNA; CDR2 reads SNTAGT. The DNA of the CDR3 is TGTGCCAGCTCCGTTGGGGAGGGGGGTTACAATGAGCAGTTCTTC. Protein sequence: CASSVGEGGYNEQFF.

This chain connects TRBV12-5 to TRBJ2-7; D not certain. V lost 0 bases to trimming and J lost 0 bases, with 18 bases between them. CDR1 is LGHNT and CDR2 is FRNRAP in the germline V gene. The CDR3 spans 18 residues. The CDR3 loop is CASGLVLNPERYSYEQYF. The CDR3 bases are TGTGCTAGTGGTTTGGTACTTAATCCCGAGAGATACTCCTACGAGCAGTACTTC. Complete variable domain (other parts from reference TRBV12-5 and TRBJ2-7): DARVTQTPRHKVTEMGQEVTMRCQPILGHNTVFWYRQTMMQGLELLAYFRNRAPLDDSGMPKDRFSAEMPDATLATLKIQPSEPRDSAVYFCASGLVLNPERYSYEQYFGPGTRLTVT.

The genes are TRBV30 and TRBJ1-3, with D unclear. Germline values: CDR1 GTSNPN, CDR2 SVGIG (reference sequence). The CDR3 is 14 amino acids. The V and J ends lost 2 bases and 1 base respectively, with 9 bases between them. The CDR3 protein is CAWSTGISGNTIYF. DNA for the CDR3: TGTGCCTGGAGTACGGGGATTTCTGGAAACACCATATATTTT.

The chain couples TRBV6-1 to TRBJ1-4; D not certain. V lost 2 bases and J lost 5, with 9 bases in between. The germline CDR1 and CDR2 sequences are MNHNS and SASEGT. The CDR3 runs to 14 residues. This CDR3 is CASSESRGNEKLFF. CDR3 sequence (DNA): TGTGCCAGCAGTGAATCACGCGGCAATGAAAAACTGTTTTTT.

The chain carries TRBV4-3 and TRBJ2-3, with TRBD2 matching 7 bases. The germline V gene has CDR1 LGHNA and CDR2 YSLEER. The CDR3 covers 16 residues. V gave up 3 bases and J gave up 6 bases; unmatched junction bases: 12. The CDR3 loop is CASSQGGTGDLDTQYF. DNA of the CDR3: TGCGCCAGCAGCCAGGGAGGGACTGGAGATTTGGATACGCAGTATTTT.

The CDR3 reads CASSMDSNSPLHF. The CDR3 DNA follows: TGTGCCAGCAGCATGGACAGCAATTCACCCCTCCACTTT. The chain carries TRBV7-9 and TRBJ1-6; D is perhaps TRBD1 (6 bases). Between the trimmed V and J ends, which lost 5 bases and 7 bases, there was a span of 9 bases. Per germline, CDR1 SEHNR and CDR2 FQNEAQ (reference sequence). The CDR3 is made up of 13 amino acids.

CDR3 sequence: CASSSPQTDSYEQYF. For the CDR3, the DNA is TGTGCCAGCAGCTCCCCTCAGACAGACTCCTACGAGCAGTACTTC. V usage is TRBV6-6 and J usage is TRBJ2-7, with D possibly matching TRBD1 (5 bases). The V and J ends lost 6 bases and 0 bases respectively, with 15 bases between them. Germline V gives CDR1 MNHNY, CDR2 SVGAGI (reference sequence). The CDR3 totals 15 residues.

The CDR3 loop reads CASSFPPNTEAFF. The CDR3 DNA reads as TGTGCCAGCAGCTTTCCTCCGAACACTGAAGCTTTCTTT. This chain uses TRBV11-2 with TRBJ1-1; D remains ambiguous. Germline CDR1 reads SGHAT; CDR2 reads FQNNGV. The CDR3 extends over 13 amino acids. V gave up 3 bases and J gave up 1 base, with 6 bases separating them.

This sequence joins TRBV19 and TRBJ1-4, with no clear D. This CDR3 is built from 14 residues. Germline-derived CDR1 and CDR2 are LNHDA and SQIVND (reference sequence). Between the trimmed V and J ends, which lost 3 bases and 8 bases, there was a span of 13 bases. CDR3 in amino acids: CASSITNLGEKLFF. In nucleotides, the CDR3 is TGTGCCAGTAGTATCACAAACCTCGGGGAAAAACTGTTTTTT.

Only one count was recorded for this clone. The V and J genes are TRBV7-2 and TRBJ2-7; 9 positions agree with TRBD1. This CDR3 region has 17 residues. V shed 5 bases and J 4 bases; nucleotides not matched to a gene: 15. Germline V gene data show CDR1 as SGHTA and CDR2 as FQGNSA. The CDR3 nucleotides read TGTGCCAGCAGCGACATACCGGGACAGGGATTTATGTACGAGCAGTACTTC. Encoded protein: CASSDIPGQGFMYEQYF.

The chain joins TRBV2 to TRBJ1-2; 8 nucleotides align to TRBD1. The CDR3 contains 15 residues. Germline V gene sequence: CDR1 SNHLY, CDR2 FYNNEI. The V gene end was trimmed by 5 bases and the J gene end by 5 bases; junction bases not matched to a gene: 10. The CDR3 DNA reads TGTGCCAGCAGTTTATCAGGGGGCGCGTGGTATGGCTACACCTTC. Translating gives CASSLSGGAWYGYTF. The complete variable domain, with remaining parts taken from reference TRBV2 and TRBJ1-2, reads EPEVTQTPSHQVTQMGQEVILRCVPISNHLYFYWYRQILGQKVEFLVSFYNNEISEKSEIFDDQFSVERPDGSNFTLKIRSTKLEDSAMYFCASSLSGGAWYGYTFGSGTRLTVV.

This sequence joins TRBV28 and TRBJ2-7, with unresolved D. Germline CDR1 MDHEN, CDR2 SYDVKM. The CDR3 has 16 amino acids. The germline V and J ends were trimmed by 5 bases and 2 bases, with 19 bases remaining between them. DNA for the CDR3: TGTGCCAGCAGTGCCACATGGCTCTCGAAAACCTACGAGCAGTACTTC. Its protein product is CASSATWLSKTYEQYF.